This TCR beta chain derives from a study of monozygotic twins with inflammatory bowel disease. TCRdb re-analyzed the 5' RACE reads; it lists each CDR3 protein once, without DNA. Its table records 200,000 to 250,000 distinct CDR3 sequences. Remarks on this clonotype: Its antigen is unidentified.

Findings of the study overall: Repertoire similarity did not separate concordant from discordant twins, possibly from limited power.

The germline gives CDR1 SGHTA, CDR2 FQGNSA. CDR3 length: 14 residues. The chain combines TRBV7-2 with TRBJ2-3; TCRdb indicates TRBD1, and absent DNA this call remains unverified. The TCR sequence derives from a human donor with ulcerative colitis or Crohn's disease, or a healthy co-twin of an affected twin (not recorded which). The sequencing input was blood. The CDR3 spells CASSPRGALLTQYF.